This record covers a single T cell receptor (beta chain). Antigen specificity is unknown. The CDR3 totals 14 residues. V lost 0 bases and J lost 8, with 13 bases in between. This sample is drawn from a study of persistence of HIV-infected CD4 T cells. Findings of the study overall: Antigen-responding cells were enriched for degenerate expanded CDR3beta sequences.

Overlapping HIV-1 Gag 15-mer peptides at 0.85 to 1 ug per peptide per mL were used. Responding CD4+ T cells were sorted by upregulation of both CD40 ligand and CD69. A roughly 20-hour stimulation of CD8-depleted PBMCs used anti-CD28/CD49d costimulation, CD40-blocking antibody and enfuvirtide. The libraries were made with immunoSEQ version 4 in survey mode. Libraries were prepared by immunoSEQ multiplex PCR; TCRdb keeps only in-frame clonotypes and omits some of them. Here the sample spans under 40,000 clones, around 70% being singletons. The chain joins TRBV23-1 to TRBJ1-2, with D possibly matching TRBD1 (5 bases). TRBV23-1 is recorded as an ORF, its role being uncertain. The sequence was collected from an adult man with HIV who was CMV-seropositive. The material sequenced was CD4+ T cells sorted from PBMCs after roughly 20-hour stimulation, taken from a patient who received antiretroviral therapy. The CDR3 is CASSQSGDSRGYTF. The CDR3 nucleotides are TGCGCCAGCAGTCAATCGGGGGACTCCCGGGGCTACACCTTC.